This TCR beta chain is drawn from a study of regulatory T cells in long-lasting Graves disease. Regarding time point: newly diagnosed GD, antithyroid drugs for less than 3 months. RNA extracted from PBMCs served as the sequencing template. This clonotype was seen at least ten times. Construction of the TCR beta libraries employed iRepertoire HTBI primers in conjunction with Arm-PCR of CDR3 regions. TCRdb used MiXCR to reprocess the multiplex PCR reads, holding one entry per CDR3 protein. This sample yields under 450,000 distinct CDR3 sequences, of which approximately 12% are seen a single time; under 20% belongs to the top ten. The sample was also linked to a second study, of T cells in Graves' hyperthyroidism and ophthalmopathy.

The starting material was peripheral blood mononuclear cells (PBMCs), obtained at new diagnosis, from a patient treated with antithyroid drugs. This receptor was identified in a woman between 18 and 29 years old with Graves disease.

The CDR3 loop reads CASSLERGRTTF. Here the CDR3 DNA reads TGTGCCAGCAGCTTGGAAAGGGGTAGGACCACCTTC. The chain combines TRBV5-8 with TRBJ1-2, with D possibly matching TRBD1 (5 bases). Trimming removed 0 bases from V and 13 bases from J, with 13 bases in between. Germline lookup yields CDR1 SGHTS and CDR2 YDEGEE. The CDR3 runs to 12 residues.